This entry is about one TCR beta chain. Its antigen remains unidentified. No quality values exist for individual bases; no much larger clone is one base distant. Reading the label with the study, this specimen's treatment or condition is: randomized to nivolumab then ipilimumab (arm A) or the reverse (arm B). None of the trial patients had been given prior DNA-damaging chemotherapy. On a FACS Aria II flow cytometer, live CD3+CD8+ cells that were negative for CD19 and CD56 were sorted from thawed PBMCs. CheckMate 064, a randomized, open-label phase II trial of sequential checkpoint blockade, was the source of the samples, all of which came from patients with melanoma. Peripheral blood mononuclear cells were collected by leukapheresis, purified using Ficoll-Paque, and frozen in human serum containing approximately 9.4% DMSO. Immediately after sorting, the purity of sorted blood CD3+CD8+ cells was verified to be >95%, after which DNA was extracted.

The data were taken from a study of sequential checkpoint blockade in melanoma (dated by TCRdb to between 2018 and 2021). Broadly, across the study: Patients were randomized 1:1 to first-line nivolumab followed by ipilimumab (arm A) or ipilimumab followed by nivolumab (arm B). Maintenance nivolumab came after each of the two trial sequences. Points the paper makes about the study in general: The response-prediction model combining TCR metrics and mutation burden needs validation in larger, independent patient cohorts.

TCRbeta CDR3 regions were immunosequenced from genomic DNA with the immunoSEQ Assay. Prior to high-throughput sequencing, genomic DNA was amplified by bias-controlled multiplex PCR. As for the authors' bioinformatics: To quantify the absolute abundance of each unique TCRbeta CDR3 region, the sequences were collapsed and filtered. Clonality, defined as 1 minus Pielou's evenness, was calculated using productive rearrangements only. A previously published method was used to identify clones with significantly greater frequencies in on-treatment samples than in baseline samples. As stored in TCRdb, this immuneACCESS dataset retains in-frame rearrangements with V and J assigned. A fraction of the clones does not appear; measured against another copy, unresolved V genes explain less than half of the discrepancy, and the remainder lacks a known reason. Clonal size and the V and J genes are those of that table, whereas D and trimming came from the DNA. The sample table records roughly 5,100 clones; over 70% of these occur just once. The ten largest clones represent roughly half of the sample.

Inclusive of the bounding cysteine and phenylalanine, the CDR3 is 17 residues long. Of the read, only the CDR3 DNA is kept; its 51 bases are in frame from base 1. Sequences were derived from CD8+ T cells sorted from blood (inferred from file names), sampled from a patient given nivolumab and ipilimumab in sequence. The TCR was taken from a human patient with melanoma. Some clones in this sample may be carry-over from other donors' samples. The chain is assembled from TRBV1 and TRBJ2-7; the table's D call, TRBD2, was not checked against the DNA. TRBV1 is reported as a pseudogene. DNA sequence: TGCACCAGCAGCCAAGGAGGCGTTGGTAGCGGGGGTTACGAGCAGTACTTC. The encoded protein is CTSSQGGVGSGGYEQYF.